These 7 T cell receptor beta chains came from one sample sequenced in a study of OX40 agonist ivuxolimab in advanced cancers. Generated by immunoSEQ multiplex PCR, the TCRdb table keeps only in-frame clones and is missing some. The repertoire holds 55,000 to 70,000 clones, with around 83% as singletons. The sequencing used CD4+ or CD8+ T cells sorted from blood, collected in a trial of the OX40 agonist ivuxolimab. All receptors derive from an adult with an advanced solid tumor such as melanoma, head and neck, liver or kidney cancer.

V and J are TRBV4-2 and TRBJ2-3; 14 nucleotides line up with TRBD2. The CDR3 loop spans 18 amino acids. The germline gives CDR1 LGHNA, CDR2 YNFKEQ. The junction had 10 bases not matched to a gene; V was cut back by 5 bases and J by 3 bases. The chain's CDR3 is CASSIRLAGGRRTDTQYF. The DNA of the CDR3 is TGTGCCAGCAGCATAAGACTAGCGGGGGGGCGAAGGACAGATACGCAGTATTTT.

This sequence joins TRBV14 and TRBJ2-7; 8 positions match TRBD2. The CDR3 extends over 16 amino acids. Germline V CDR1 and CDR2: SGHDN, FVKESK. The ends lost 4 bases at V and 7 bases at J; junction bases unmatched: 15. The CDR3 DNA is TGTGCCAGCAGCCTCCCCTGGGGTAGCGGGGCAGGGGAGCAGTACTTC. This codes for CASSLPWGSGAGEQYF.

This clone showed up just once. The DNA of the CDR3 is TGTGCCAGCAGCATAACAGGGGCGGGGGGCTATGGCTACACCTTC. It specifies CASSITGAGGYGYTF. The J gene is TRBJ1-2, the V gene TRBV6-1, with TRBD1 matching over 7 bases. The CDR3 contains 15 residues. V trimming: 6 bases; J trimming: 4 bases; junction bases outside the gene matches: 11. Germline V gene data show CDR1 as MNHNS and CDR2 as SASEGT.

This chain links TRBV29-1 with TRBJ1-3; a possible D gene is TRBD1 (5 bases). Germline CDR1 and CDR2: SQVTM and ANQGSEA. Trimming pared 6 bases from V and 3 bases from J, leaving 12 bases between. The CDR3 is 13 amino acids. CDR3 protein: CSVIGTFGNTIYF. In DNA, the CDR3 is TGCAGCGTAATCGGGACGTTTGGAAACACCATATATTTT.

The chain joins TRBV6-1 to TRBJ2-5; 10 positions match TRBD2. The CDR3 length is 14 residues. With 5 bases clipped from V and 5 bases from J, the junction kept 5 bases outside the gene matches. CDR1 and CDR2 from the germline V gene are MNHNS and SASEGT. Here the CDR3 DNA reads TGTGCCAGCAGTCGATTGACTAGCGGGGAGACCCAGTACTTC. Amino acids: CASSRLTSGETQYF.

The gene calls are TRBV7-9 and TRBJ1-2; TRBD1 aligns across 7 bases. V was pared by 5 bases and J by 6 bases, with 9 bases of the junction left unmatched. Germline V CDR1 and CDR2: SEHNR, FQNEAQ (reference sequence). CDR3 length equals 14 residues. Here the CDR3 reads CASSGQGGVDGYTF. CDR3 DNA sequence: TGTGCCAGCAGCGGTCAGGGGGGTGTAGATGGCTACACCTTC.

V is TRBV9 and J is TRBJ2-1, with D unclear. V was shortened by 4 bases and J by 10 bases, with 9 bases between the two germline ends. Germline loops: CDR1 SGDLS, CDR2 YYNGEE. The CDR3 spans 11 residues. CDR3 residues: CASSQNQEQFF. The CDR3 coding sequence is TGTGCCAGCAGCCAAAATCAGGAGCAGTTCTTC.